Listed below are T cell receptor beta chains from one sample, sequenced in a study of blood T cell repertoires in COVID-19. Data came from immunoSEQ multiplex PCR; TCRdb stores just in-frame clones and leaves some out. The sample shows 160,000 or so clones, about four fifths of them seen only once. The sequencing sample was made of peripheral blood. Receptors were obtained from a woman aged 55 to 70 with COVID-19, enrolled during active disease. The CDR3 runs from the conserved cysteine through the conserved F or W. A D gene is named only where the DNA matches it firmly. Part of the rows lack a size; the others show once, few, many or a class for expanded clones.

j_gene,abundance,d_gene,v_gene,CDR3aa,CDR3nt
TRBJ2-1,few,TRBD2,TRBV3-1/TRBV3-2,CASSPLTGGRNEQFF,TGTGCCAGCAGCCCTCTTACGGGGGGGAGAAATGAGCAGTTCTTC
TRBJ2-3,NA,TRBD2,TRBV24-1,CATSESSGGYTDTQYF,TGTGCCACCAGTGAGTCCAGCGGGGGGTACACAGATACGCAGTATTTT
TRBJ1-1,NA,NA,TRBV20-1,CSARLRTEAFF,TGCAGTGCTAGGCTTCGGACTGAAGCTTTCTTT
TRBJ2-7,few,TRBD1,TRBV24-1,CATSDSTGGGYEQYF,TGTGCCACCAGTGACTCGACAGGGGGCGGCTACGAGCAGTACTTC
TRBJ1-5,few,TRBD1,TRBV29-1,CSAQLAGTANQPQHF,TGCAGCGCCCAATTGGCAGGGACAGCTAATCAGCCCCAGCATTTT
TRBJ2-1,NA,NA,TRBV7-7,CASSPTPSSYNEQFF,TGTGCTAGCAGCCCGACCCCTAGCTCCTACAATGAGCAGTTCTTC
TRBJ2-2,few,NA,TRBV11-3,CASSTYSEAGELFF,TGTGCCAGCAGCACATACAGTGAAGCCGGGGAGCTGTTTTTT
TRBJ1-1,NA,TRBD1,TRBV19,CASREQGASTEAFF,TGTGCCAGTAGGGAACAGGGGGCGAGCACTGAAGCTTTCTTT
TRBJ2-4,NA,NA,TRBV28,CASSLRRGGYLAKNIQYF,TGTGCCAGCAGTTTGCGGAGAGGAGGGTACCTAGCCAAAAACATTCAGTACTTC
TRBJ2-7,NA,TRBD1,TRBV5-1,CASSLEGTGSYEQYF,TGCGCCAGCAGCTTGGAGGGGACAGGGTCCTACGAGCAGTACTTC
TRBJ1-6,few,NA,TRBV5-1,CASSPAADLYNSPLHF,TGCGCCAGCAGCCCGGCGGCGGATCTCTATAATTCACCCCTCCACTTT
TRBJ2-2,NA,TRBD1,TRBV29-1,CSVGTGGIATGELFF,TGCAGCGTTGGGACAGGGGGAATAGCCACCGGGGAGCTGTTTTTT
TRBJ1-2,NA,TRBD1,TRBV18,CASSPLQDRGYGYTF,TGTGCCAGCTCACCTCTTCAAGACAGGGGCTATGGCTACACCTTC
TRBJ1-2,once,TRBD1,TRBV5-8,CASSTLPGQLNYGYTF,TGTGCCAGCAGCACACTACCGGGACAGCTTAACTATGGCTACACCTTC
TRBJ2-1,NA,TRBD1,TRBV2,CATGGHHYNEQFF,TGTGCTACAGGGGGGCACCACTACAATGAGCAGTTCTTC
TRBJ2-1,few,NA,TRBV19,CASSILGDGYEQFF,TGTGCCAGTAGTATATTGGGAGACGGGTATGAGCAGTTCTTC
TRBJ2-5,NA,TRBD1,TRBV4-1,CASSRTQGTGETQYF,TGCGCCAGCAGCCGGACACAGGGGACCGGGGAGACCCAGTACTTC
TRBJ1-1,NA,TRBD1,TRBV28,CASSETGGISYPEAFF,TGTGCCAGCAGTGAAACAGGGGGTATCTCCTATCCTGAAGCTTTCTTT
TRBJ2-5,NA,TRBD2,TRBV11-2,CASSLDLAGLQETQYF,TGTGCCAGCAGCTTAGATTTAGCGGGACTGCAAGAGACCCAGTACTTC
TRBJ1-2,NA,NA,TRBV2,CASSEAIYGYTF,TGTGCCAGCAGTGAGGCCATTTATGGCTACACCTTC
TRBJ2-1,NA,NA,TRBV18,CASSPPIRVIQSWEQFF,TGTGCCAGCTCACCACCGATCCGGGTAATCCAATCGTGGGAGCAGTTCTTC
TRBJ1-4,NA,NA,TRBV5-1,CASSLGVDWRQNEKLFF,TGCGCCAGCAGCTTGGGGGTGGACTGGAGACAAAATGAAAAACTGTTTTTT
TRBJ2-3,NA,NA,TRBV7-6,CASSFLAASTDTQYF,TGTGCCAGCAGCTTTTTGGCGGCTAGCACAGATACGCAGTATTTT
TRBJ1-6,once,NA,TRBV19,CASSKWWGVDSPLHF,TGTGCCAGTAGTAAGTGGTGGGGGGTCGATTCACCCCTCCACTTT
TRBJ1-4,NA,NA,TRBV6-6,CASSSQGNNEKLFF,TGTGCCAGCAGCTCACAGGGAAATAATGAAAAACTGTTTTTT
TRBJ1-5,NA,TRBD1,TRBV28,CASRISGTVSNQPQHF,TGTGCCAGCAGGATATCCGGGACAGTTAGCAATCAGCCCCAGCATTTT
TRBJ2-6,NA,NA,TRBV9,CASSVGRASSGANVLTF,TGTGCCAGCAGCGTGGGCAGGGCGAGCTCTGGGGCCAACGTCCTGACTTTC
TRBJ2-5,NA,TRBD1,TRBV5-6,CASSRTGLGETQYF,TGTGCCAGCAGCCGGACAGGGTTAGGGGAGACCCAGTACTTC
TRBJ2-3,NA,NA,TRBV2,CASKYSRGTDTQYF,TGTGCCAGCAAATATTCCCGAGGTACAGATACGCAGTATTTT
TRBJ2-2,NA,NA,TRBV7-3,CASSLTSGAGELFF,TGTGCCAGCAGCTTAACGTCAGGGGCCGGGGAGCTGTTTTTT
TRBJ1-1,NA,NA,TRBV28,CASSFPLGDTEAFF,TGTGCCAGCAGTTTCCCCCTAGGGGATACTGAAGCTTTCTTT
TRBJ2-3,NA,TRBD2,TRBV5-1,CASSQGSGVTSTDTQYF,TGCGCCAGCAGCCAAGGAAGCGGGGTCACTAGCACAGATACGCAGTATTTT
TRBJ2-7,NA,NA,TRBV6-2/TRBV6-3,CASSAQGTNSYEQYF,TGTGCCAGCAGCGCACAGGGAACCAACTCCTACGAGCAGTACTTC
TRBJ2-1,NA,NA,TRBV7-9,CASSLDRTYNEQFF,TGTGCCAGCAGCTTAGACAGAACCTACAATGAGCAGTTCTTC
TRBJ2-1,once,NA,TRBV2,CASSDQGRGYNEQFF,TGTGCCAGCAGCGACCAGGGCAGGGGTTACAATGAGCAGTTCTTC
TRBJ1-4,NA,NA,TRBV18,CASSPRPQRGEKLFF,TGTGCCAGCTCACCAAGACCTCAAAGGGGCGAAAAACTGTTTTTT
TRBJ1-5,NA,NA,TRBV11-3,CASSLGRNYSNQPQHF,TGTGCCAGCAGCTTAGGCAGAAACTATAGCAATCAGCCCCAGCATTTT
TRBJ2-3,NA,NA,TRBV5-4,CASSGPSGTSTDTQYF,TGTGCCAGCAGCGGGCCCTCCGGGACTAGCACAGATACGCAGTATTTT
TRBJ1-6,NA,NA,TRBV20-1,CSASYGSSYNSPLHF,TGCAGTGCTAGTTATGGGAGCTCCTATAATTCACCCCTCCACTTT
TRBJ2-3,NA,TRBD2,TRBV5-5,CASSGRTSGSTDTQYF,TGTGCCAGCAGCGGGAGGACTAGCGGAAGCACAGATACGCAGTATTTT
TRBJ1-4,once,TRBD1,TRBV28,CASRTGTGQEKLFF,TGTGCCAGCAGGACCGGGACAGGGCAGGAAAAACTGTTTTTT
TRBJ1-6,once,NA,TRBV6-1,CASSDLRVSYNSPLHF,TGTGCCAGCAGTGATTTGAGGGTCTCATATAATTCACCCCTCCACTTT
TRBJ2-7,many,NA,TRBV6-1,CASSDGQRGSYEQYF,TGTGCCAGCAGTGATGGACAGCGCGGCTCCTACGAGCAGTACTTC
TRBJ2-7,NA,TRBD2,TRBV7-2,CASSLERGREQYF,TGTGCCAGCAGCTTAGAACGCGGGAGGGAGCAGTACTTC
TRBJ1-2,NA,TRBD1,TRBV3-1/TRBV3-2,CASRGQGAYGYTF,TGTGCCAGCAGAGGACAGGGGGCCTATGGCTACACCTTC
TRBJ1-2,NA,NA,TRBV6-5,CATGVTYGYTF,TGTGCCACCGGGGTGACCTATGGCTACACCTTC
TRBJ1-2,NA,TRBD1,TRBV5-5,CASSLPSDRDGLSNTF,TGTGCCAGCAGCCTCCCCTCGGACAGGGATGGGTTGAGCAACACCTTC
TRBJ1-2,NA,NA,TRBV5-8,CASSLVGGRNYGYTF,TGTGCCAGCAGCTTGGTCGGGGGGCGGAACTATGGCTACACCTTC
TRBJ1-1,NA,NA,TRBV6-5,CASSFPGLGATTEAFF,TGTGCCAGCAGTTTTCCCGGACTGGGGGCCACCACTGAAGCTTTCTTT
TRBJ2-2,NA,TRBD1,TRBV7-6,CASSLGGQGTTGELFF,TGTGCCAGCAGCTTAGGCGGACAGGGCACCACCGGGGAGCTGTTTTTT
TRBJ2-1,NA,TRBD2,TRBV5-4,CASRLGLAVYNEQFF,TGTGCCAGCAGACTCGGACTAGCGGTCTACAATGAGCAGTTCTTC
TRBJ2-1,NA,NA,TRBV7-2,CASRRQSNNNEQFF,TGTGCCAGCAGAAGACAGTCAAACAACAATGAGCAGTTCTTC
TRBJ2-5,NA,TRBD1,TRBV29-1,CSVARGRETQYF,TGCAGCGTTGCAAGGGGGCGAGAGACCCAGTACTTC